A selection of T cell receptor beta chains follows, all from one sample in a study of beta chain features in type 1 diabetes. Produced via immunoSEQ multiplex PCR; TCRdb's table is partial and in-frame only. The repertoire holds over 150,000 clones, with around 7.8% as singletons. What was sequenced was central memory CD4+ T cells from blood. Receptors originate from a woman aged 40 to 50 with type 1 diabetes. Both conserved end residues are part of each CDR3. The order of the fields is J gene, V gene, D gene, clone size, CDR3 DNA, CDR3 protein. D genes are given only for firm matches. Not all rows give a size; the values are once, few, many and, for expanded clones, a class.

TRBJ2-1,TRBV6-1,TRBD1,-,TGTGCCAGCATCTCAGGGGGCGCAGGCTCCAATGAGCAGTTCTTC,CASISGGAGSNEQFF
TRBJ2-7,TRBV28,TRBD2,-,TGTGCCAGCAGTTTCCTGGGTGTGACTAGCGAGTACGAGCAGTACTTC,CASSFLGVTSEYEQYF
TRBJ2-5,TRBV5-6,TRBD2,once,TGTGCCAGCAGCTTAACCCTCGGGGGGGCAGAGACCCAGTACTTC,CASSLTLGGAETQYF
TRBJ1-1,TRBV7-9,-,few,TGTGCCAGCAGCCCAAGACTCCTGACTGAAGCTTTCTTT,CASSPRLLTEAFF
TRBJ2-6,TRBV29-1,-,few,TGCAGCGTTTCTACTGATGCTGGGGCCAACGTCCTGACTTTC,CSVSTDAGANVLTF
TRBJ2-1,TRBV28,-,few,TGTGCCAGCAGTTTTCAGGTGGCCCGGCCCGAGCAGTTCTTC,CASSFQVARPEQFF
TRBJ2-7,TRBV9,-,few,TGTGCCAGCAGCCCCCGCAGGGACTCCTACGAGCAGTACTTC,CASSPRRDSYEQYF
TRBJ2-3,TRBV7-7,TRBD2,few,TGTGCTAGCAGCGCAATGGGACTAGGTACAGATACGCAGTATTTT,CASSAMGLGTDTQYF
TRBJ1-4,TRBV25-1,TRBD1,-,TGTGCCAGCAGCCTGACAGGGAAAAAACTGTTTTTT,CASSLTGKKLFF
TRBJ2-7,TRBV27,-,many,TGTGCCAGCAGTCCCTCGGGACTGAACTACGAGCAGTACTTC,CASSPSGLNYEQYF
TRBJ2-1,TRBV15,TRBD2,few,TGTGCCACCAGCAGAGATCCCCGGGGGGTAGCGGGAGGCAATGAGCAGTTCTTC,CATSRDPRGVAGGNEQFF
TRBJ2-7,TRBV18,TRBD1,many,TGTGCCAGCTCACAGGGGGCCGCCTACGAGCAGTACTTC,CASSQGAAYEQYF
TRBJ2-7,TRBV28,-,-,TGTGCCAGCAGGGAGGGCGGCAGCTCCTACGAGCAGTACTTC,CASREGGSSYEQYF
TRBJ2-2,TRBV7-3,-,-,TGTGCCAGCAGCTTAAATGGAGGGAACACCGGGGAGCTGTTTTTT,CASSLNGGNTGELFF
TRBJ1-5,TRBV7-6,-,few,TGTGCCAGCAGCACACGGGTTGATCAGCCCCAGCATTTT,CASSTRVDQPQHF
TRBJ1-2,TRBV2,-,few,TGTGCCAGCAGCCCCGGGACATTTGTCTATGGCTACACCTTC,CASSPGTFVYGYTF
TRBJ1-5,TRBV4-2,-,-,TGTGCCAGCAGCCAGGGTACAGGATTGGCAAGTTCGGGTCAGCCCCAGCATTTT,CASSQGTGLASSGQPQHF
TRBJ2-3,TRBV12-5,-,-,TGTGCTAGTGGCCTGTCAGATACGCAGTATTTT,CASGLSDTQYF
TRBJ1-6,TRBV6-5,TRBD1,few,TGTGCCAGCAGTTACCAGCCGGGACAGGGACATTCACCCCTCCACTTT,CASSYQPGQGHSPLHF
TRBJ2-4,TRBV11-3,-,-,TGTGCCAGCAGACCCACGGGGTCCAAAAACATTCAGTACTTC,CASRPTGSKNIQYF
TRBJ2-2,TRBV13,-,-,TGTGCCAGCAGCTTCCCTGCGAGCACCGGGGAGCTGTTTTTT,CASSFPASTGELFF
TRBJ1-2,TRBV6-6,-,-,TGTGCCAGCGAGCCACTCCCCGGGGATGGCTACACCTTC,CASEPLPGDGYTF
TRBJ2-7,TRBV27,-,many,TGTGCCAGCAGCGAGGAGGGAGGACCAGCCAAGGTTCACTTC,CASSEEGGPAKVHF
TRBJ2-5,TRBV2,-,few,TGTGCCAGCAATTCCCTTCGAGCGGAGACCCAGTACTTC,CASNSLRAETQYF
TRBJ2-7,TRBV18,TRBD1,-,TGTGCCAGCTCTCCCGGGACAGGTCCCTACGAGCAGTACTTC,CASSPGTGPYEQYF
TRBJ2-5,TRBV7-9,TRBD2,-,TGTGCCAGCAGTCGTAGCGGGTACGAGACCCAGTACTTC,CASSRSGYETQYF